The 24 T cell receptor beta chains below were found in one sample sequenced in a study of control samples from healthy donors and cancer patients. The data were produced by immunoSEQ multiplex PCR, yet TCRdb's version contains in-frame clones alone and is incomplete. The sample has 150,000 to 200,000 clones, 80% to 90% seen once. Sequencing was carried out using blood. The source is a man younger than 35 in good health.

This clone was seen only once. This chain uses TRBV19 with TRBJ1-5; weak D call: TRBD1 (5 bases). This CDR3 has 13 amino acids. Germline values: CDR1 LNHDA, CDR2 SQIVND (reference sequence). The V end was cut by 7 bases, the J end by 5 bases, with 12 bases between. The CDR3 DNA reads TGTGCCAGTAAGGGGCGCGGGTATCAGCCCCAGCATTTT. Its translation is CASKGRGYQPQHF.

V usage is TRBV7-2 and J usage is TRBJ1-1, with D possibly being TRBD1 (5 bases). CDR1 is SGHTA, CDR2 FQGNSA, per germline. The CDR3 has 14 amino acids. V was trimmed by 1 base and J by 4 bases, leaving 10 bases between them. In DNA, the CDR3 is TGTGCCAGCAGCTTAGGAGTGGGGGGCACTGAAGCTTTCTTT. As protein: CASSLGVGGTEAFF.

The chain combines TRBV19 with TRBJ1-4; no definite D call. CDR3 length equals 14 residues. The V end was cut by 3 bases, the J end by 0 bases, with 5 bases between. Germline CDR1 LNHDA, CDR2 SQIVND (reference sequence). The CDR3 spells CASSIQTTNEKLFF. CDR3 bases: TGTGCCAGTAGTATTCAAACAACTAATGAAAAACTGTTTTTT.

CDR3 protein: CATRKPGTSGGLPYEQYF. CDR3 nucleotides: TGTGCCACCAGAAAACCTGGGACTAGCGGGGGGCTTCCCTACGAGCAGTACTTC. The rearrangement links TRBV15 to TRBJ2-7; 15 bases agree with TRBD2. V lost 6 bases, J lost 2 bases, and 11 bases stayed unmatched. From germline, CDR1 is LNHNV and CDR2 YYDKDF (reference sequence). The CDR3 has 18 residues.

This clone was seen once. The chain recombines TRBV2 with TRBJ2-2; D might be TRBD1 (6 bases). Trimming left V 6 bases short and J 6 bases short, with 14 bases between. The CDR3 runs 14 residues. From germline, CDR1 is SNHLY and CDR2 FYNNEI. CDR3 coding DNA: TGTGCCAGCAGGGAGGACAGCTCCGCCGGGGAGCTGTTTTTT. Translation: CASREDSSAGELFF.

The chain couples TRBV7-2 to TRBJ2-1; TRBD2 agrees at 7 bases. V lost 3 bases to trimming and J lost 8 bases; unmatched junction nucleotides: 7. The CDR3 loop spans 14 amino acids. Germline CDR1 reads SGHTA; CDR2 reads FQGNSA. This CDR3 reads CASSLSGDFYEQFF. CDR3 DNA sequence: TGTGCCAGCAGCTTGAGCGGGGATTTTTATGAGCAGTTCTTC.

The gene calls are TRBV5-8 and TRBJ2-2; TRBD2 is a possible D gene (5 bases). Germline assignment: CDR1 SGHTS and CDR2 YDEGEE. The CDR3 sequence is 13 residues long. Trimming took 2 bases from V and 7 from J, leaving 9 bases between them. The CDR3 nucleotides read TGTGCCAGCAGCTTATCGAGGGACGGGGAGCTGTTTTTT. The encoded protein is CASSLSRDGELFF.

The chain has TRBV27 and TRBJ2-1; D gene unclear. The V end was cut by 4 bases, the J end by 2 bases, with 12 bases between. The CDR3 covers 15 residues. Germline CDR1 and CDR2: MNHEY and SMNVEV (reference sequence). CDR3 amino acids: CASSSRHGAYNEQFF. The DNA for the CDR3 is TGTGCCAGCAGTTCACGACACGGCGCCTACAATGAGCAGTTCTTC.

Note on this clone: A much more abundant neighbour one base away suggests this may be a read error. The chain employs TRBV7-9 and TRBJ2-1; D unresolved. Trimming left V 1 base short and J 2 bases short, with 3 bases between. The CDR3 contains 13 residues. The germline V gene has CDR1 SEHNR and CDR2 FQNEAQ (reference sequence). The CDR3 DNA follows: TGTGCCAGCAGCTTAGATCCCTACAATGAGCAGTTCTTC. It specifies CASSLDPYNEQFF.

V is TRBV28 and J is TRBJ1-2; 9 bases are a match to TRBD1. With V trimmed by 8 bases and J by 0 bases, 4 bases remained unmatched. The CDR3 runs to 14 residues. CDR1 MDHEN and CDR2 SYDVKM come from the germline V gene. The CDR3 DNA follows: TGTGCCAGCCAAACAGGGGGCTCTAACTATGGCTACACCTTC. It codes for CASQTGGSNYGYTF.

This rearrangement joins TRBV24-1 to TRBJ1-5; perhaps TRBD1 as D (5 bases). This CDR3 contains 13 residues. Trimming removed 6 bases at V and 7 bases at J, with 12 bases between. Germline values: CDR1 KGHDR, CDR2 SFDVKD. The CDR3 sequence: CATSRSGGQPQHF. CDR3 DNA: TGTGCCACCAGTAGATCCGGGGGACAGCCCCAGCATTTT.

The chain is built from TRBV28 and TRBJ2-1; D gene unclear. Germline V gene lookup returns CDR1 MDHEN and CDR2 SYDVKM. The V end lost 5 bases, the J end lost 0 bases, and 14 bases lay between the germline ends. The CDR3 length is 16 residues. CDR3 residues: CASSAPDPGSYNEQFF. CDR3 coding DNA: TGTGCCAGCAGTGCCCCTGATCCGGGCTCCTACAATGAGCAGTTCTTC. Based on the CDR3 plus reference TRBV28 and TRBJ2-1, the full variable domain is DVKVTQSSRYLVKRTGEKVFLECVQDMDHENMFWYRQDPGLGLRLIYFSYDVKMKEKGDIPEGYSVSREKKERFSLILESASTNQTSMYLCASSAPDPGSYNEQFFGPGTRLTVL.

The chain has TRBV19 and TRBJ2-1, with 13 bases fitting TRBD2. The CDR3 has 16 residues. The germline V gene has CDR1 LNHDA and CDR2 SQIVND (reference sequence). V was clipped by 4 bases and J by 7 bases; unmatched bases: 7. CDR3 amino acids: CASSKTSGGNRNEQFF. The DNA for the CDR3 is TGTGCCAGTAGTAAGACTAGCGGGGGGAATCGTAATGAGCAGTTCTTC.

The rearrangement uses TRBV5-1 and TRBJ1-2; 9 nucleotides match TRBD1. V trimming: 4 bases; J trimming: 5 bases; junction bases outside the gene matches: 6. Germline CDR1 reads SGHRS; CDR2 reads YFSETQ. CDR3 size: 14 residues. Written as DNA, the CDR3 is TGCGCCAGCAGCGACAGGGGGTCTGGGTATGGCTACACCTTC. Its translation: CASSDRGSGYGYTF.

This clone was recorded once. V usage is TRBV6-1 and J usage is TRBJ1-6; 9 bases fit TRBD1. V dropped 2 bases and J dropped 9; count of bases not matched to a gene: 5. CDR3 length: 15 residues. Germline-derived CDR1 and CDR2 are MNHNS and SASEGT. The CDR3 DNA reads as TGTGCCAGCAGTGAATCTGGGACAGGGCTTTCACCCCTCCACTTT. Translation: CASSESGTGLSPLHF.

This clone has just a few counts. The CDR3 nucleotides are TGTGCCTGGAGTGGAGGGGGAGGACTTTACACTGAAGCTTTCTTT. As protein: CAWSGGGGLYTEAFF. The chain combines TRBV30 with TRBJ1-1; tentative D call: TRBD1 (6 bases). The CDR3 length is 15 residues. CDR1 is GTSNPN and CDR2 is SVGIG in the germline V gene (reference sequence). V gave up 1 base and J gave up 3 bases, with 15 bases separating them.

About this clone itself: Other DNA sequences in the sample encode the same CDR3. The chain combines TRBV18 with TRBJ1-1, with TRBD1 matching over 7 bases. CDR1 and CDR2 (germline): KGHSH, LQKENI. The CDR3 is made up of 13 amino acids. Unmatched junction bases numbered 0, after V lost 4 bases and J lost 1 base. CDR3 loop: CASSRTGNTEAFF. For the CDR3, the DNA is TGTGCCAGCTCACGGACAGGGAACACTGAAGCTTTCTTT.

In this sample, this clone turned up a few times. The CDR3 is CASSLLSGAQPQHF. The CDR3 DNA is TGTGCCAGCAGTTTACTCTCGGGGGCTCAGCCCCAGCATTTT. This chain links TRBV27 with TRBJ1-5; weak D call: TRBD1 (6 bases). The V gene lost 2 bases and the J gene lost 6 bases, with 11 bases spanning the gap. The CDR3 is 14 amino acids. Germline assignment: CDR1 MNHEY and CDR2 SMNVEV (reference sequence).

Only one count was recorded for this clone. This rearrangement joins TRBV2 to TRBJ1-6; D uncertain. The CDR3 is 13 residues long. The V gene's germline CDR1 is SNHLY and CDR2 FYNNEI. V was pared by 7 bases and J by 7 bases, with 11 bases between. CDR3 sequence reads: CASTVIQNSPLHF. CDR3 sequence (DNA): TGTGCCAGCACCGTCATACAAAATTCACCCCTCCACTTT.

This chain joins TRBV2 and TRBJ1-3, with D hard to call. This CDR3 is 16 amino acids long. Looked up from germline, CDR1 is SNHLY and CDR2 is FYNNEI. V was pared by 7 bases and J by 0 bases, with 16 bases between. The CDR3 protein is CASNTMGNPSGNTIYF. The CDR3, as DNA: TGTGCCAGCAATACAATGGGGAACCCCTCTGGAAACACCATATATTTT.

The chain employs TRBV4-3 and TRBJ2-1; TRBD1 matches 8 bases. Germline V gene lookup returns CDR1 LGHNA and CDR2 YSLEER. The CDR3 is made up of 16 amino acids. The V gene end was trimmed by 1 base and the J gene end by 5 bases; junction bases not matched to a gene: 7. CDR3 amino acids: CASSQAPKTGDNEQFF. CDR3 sequence (DNA): TGCGCCAGCAGCCAAGCCCCCAAGACAGGGGACAATGAGCAGTTCTTC.

The chain uses TRBV4-2 and TRBJ2-3; 12 bases map to TRBD2. Germline assignment: CDR1 LGHNA and CDR2 YNFKEQ. J gave up 0 bases and V 6 bases, and 7 bases lay outside the gene matches. The CDR3 contains 17 residues. The chain's CDR3 is CASRRRLAGDSTDTQYF. CDR3 bases: TGTGCCAGCAGGAGGAGACTAGCGGGGGATAGCACAGATACGCAGTATTTT.

This clone has only one observation. The gene calls are TRBV2 and TRBJ2-1, with 16 bases lining up with TRBD2. This CDR3 spans 16 amino acids. The germline V gene has CDR1 SNHLY and CDR2 FYNNEI. V lost 2 bases, J lost 12 bases, and 7 bases stayed unmatched. CDR3 protein: CASSEPGTSGGGVQFF. The CDR3 coding sequence is TGTGCCAGCAGTGAACCCGGGACTAGCGGGGGGGGAGTGCAGTTCTTC.

The gene calls are TRBV9 and TRBJ2-7; no definite D call. V was shortened by 4 bases and J by 5 bases, with 25 bases between the two germline ends. The CDR3 is made up of 17 amino acids. The germline CDR1 and CDR2 sequences are SGDLS and YYNGEE. The CDR3 DNA is TGTGCCAGCAGCCAAGGGATTGGCGCGGTGGATTTCGACGAGCAGTACTTC. Translating it yields CASSQGIGAVDFDEQYF.